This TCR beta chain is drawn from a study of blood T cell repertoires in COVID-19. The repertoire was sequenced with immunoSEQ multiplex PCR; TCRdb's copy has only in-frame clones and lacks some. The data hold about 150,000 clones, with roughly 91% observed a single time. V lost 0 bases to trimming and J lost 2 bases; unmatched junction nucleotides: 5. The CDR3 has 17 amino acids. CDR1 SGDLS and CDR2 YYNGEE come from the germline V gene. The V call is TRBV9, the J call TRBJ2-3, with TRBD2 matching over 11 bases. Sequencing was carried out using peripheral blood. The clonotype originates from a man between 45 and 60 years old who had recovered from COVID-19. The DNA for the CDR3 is TGTGCCAGCAGCGTAGATCCTAGCGGGAGGATCACAGATACGCAGTATTTT. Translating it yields CASSVDPSGRITDTQYF.